The subject of this entry is one T cell receptor (beta chain). V shed 5 bases and J 6 bases; nucleotides not matched to a gene: 5. This CDR3 region has 16 residues. CDR1 is LGHNA, CDR2 YSLEER, per germline. The data belong to a study of quantifying T cell responses using KT2 cells. The wider study: TCR alpha and beta constant-region primers primed reverse transcription of RNA. The second PCR ran as a qPCR until a predetermined fluorescence threshold was reached.

The sample is PBMC spiked with counted cells of clone KT2. Different KT2-to-PBMC ratios were created with a constant PBMC count. The cDNA 3' end received a ligated oligonucleotide with a UMI. The first PCR ran three to four cycles with an equimolar RC1.1 and RC1.2 beta primer mix. From the second PCR onward, TCR alpha and beta chains were processed separately. TCRdb called the UMI-ligation and nested PCR reads again in MiXCR, with one record for every CDR3 protein. This table holds 42,000 or so distinct CDR3 sequences, approximately 15% found once. The sample was PBMCs spiked with cells of the T cell clone KT2. The sequence was collected from a human donor. The chain uses TRBV4-3 and TRBJ2-1, with 15 bases fitting TRBD2. CDR3 region: CASSLGLAGGLNEQFF. The CDR3 DNA reads TGCGCCAGCAGCTTAGGACTAGCGGGAGGGCTCAATGAGCAGTTCTTC.